The 9 T cell receptor beta chains below come from one sample, sequenced in a study of radiotherapy plus CTLA-4 blockade in lung cancer (dated 2018 in TCRdb). Library preparation was by the immunoSEQ multiplex PCR assay. Sourced from immuneACCESS, this table was stored by TCRdb with only in-frame sequences that have V and J called. A share of the clones is absent; for the studies checked, an unresolved V gene accounts for under half, and the remainder has no known explanation. This sample has 80,000 to 100,000 clones in its table, and around 79% of those were observed once. The ten biggest clones cover around 2.7% of the sample. Sequencing used peripheral blood, obtained from a patient treated with radiotherapy plus ipilimumab. These receptors originate from a human donor with non-small cell lung cancer who had a partial response to radiotherapy plus ipilimumab. Some clones in this sample may be carry-over from other donors' samples.

The chain links TRBV28 to TRBJ1-3, with a tentative D call TRBD1 (6 bases). Germline V CDR1 and CDR2: MDHEN, SYDVKM. Between the trimmed V and J ends, which lost 8 bases and 3 bases, there was a span of 20 bases. This CDR3 has 16 amino acids. CDR3 bases: TGTGCCAGCGATGGTTCCGACAGGACTCATGGAAACACCATATATTTT. It specifies CASDGSDRTHGNTIYF. The full variable domain, with the rest looked up from reference TRBV28 and TRBJ1-3, is DVKVTQSSRYLVKRTGEKVFLECVQDMDHENMFWYRQDPGLGLRLIYFSYDVKMKEKGDIPEGYSVSREKKERFSLILESASTNQTSMYLCASDGSDRTHGNTIYFGEGSWLTVV.

This clone was picked up one time. The V call is TRBV7-3, the J call TRBJ2-3, with D maybe TRBD2 (5 bases). V lost 2 bases to trimming and J lost 0 bases, with 18 bases between them. Germline values: CDR1 SGHTA, CDR2 FQGTGA. The CDR3 length is 18 residues. The CDR3 sequence: CASSLFQLRETSTDTQYF. The CDR3 region has the DNA TGTGCCAGCAGCTTATTCCAATTGAGGGAAACTAGCACAGATACGCAGTATTTT.

The chain is built from TRBV4-3 and TRBJ1-2, with TRBD1 as a possible D gene (6 bases). The CDR3 has 15 amino acids. V dropped 1 base and J dropped 3 bases, with 12 bases sitting between them. Germline V gives CDR1 LGHNA, CDR2 YSLEER. This CDR3 reads CASSQVGGSHYGYTF. As DNA, the CDR3 is TGCGCCAGCAGCCAAGTAGGGGGTTCCCACTATGGCTACACCTTC.

The CDR3 protein is CAWSRSNRGNTIYF. The DNA of the CDR3 is TGTGCCTGGAGTAGGAGCAACAGGGGAAACACCATATATTTT. This rearrangement joins TRBV30 to TRBJ1-3, with TRBD1 as a possible D gene (5 bases). Per germline, CDR1 GTSNPN and CDR2 SVGIG (reference sequence). The CDR3 spans 14 residues. V was pared by 2 bases and J by 4 bases, with 12 bases between.

Here the CDR3 reads CASSFGQGAFTADTQYF. As DNA, the CDR3 is TGCGCCAGCAGCTTCGGACAGGGGGCATTCACGGCAGATACGCAGTATTTT. This chain joins TRBV5-1 and TRBJ2-3, with TRBD1 matching over 11 bases. This CDR3 has 17 residues. V dropped 2 bases and J dropped 4; count of bases not matched to a gene: 9. Germline values: CDR1 SGHRS, CDR2 YFSETQ.

The J gene is TRBJ1-4, the V gene TRBV28; D gene ambiguous. Trimming removed 2 bases at V and 0 bases at J, with 13 bases between. From germline, CDR1 is MDHEN and CDR2 SYDVKM. This CDR3 region has 17 residues. CDR3 residues: CASSLNWALATNEKLFF. DNA of the CDR3: TGTGCCAGCAGTTTAAACTGGGCGCTTGCAACTAATGAAAAACTGTTTTTT.

The gene calls are TRBV5-5 and TRBJ1-4; 9 bases line up with TRBD1. J was trimmed by 5 bases and V by 5 bases; bases with no gene match: 4. The CDR3 is 14 amino acids. The germline CDR1 and CDR2 sequences are SGHKS and YYEKEE (reference sequence). CDR3 loop: CASRPGTGNEKLFF. The CDR3 nucleotides are TGTGCCAGCAGACCCGGGACAGGGAATGAAAAACTGTTTTTT.

V gene TRBV11-1 combines with J gene TRBJ2-7; 11 nucleotides match TRBD2. The germline CDR1 and CDR2 sequences are SGHAT and FQDESV (reference sequence). CDR3 length: 15 amino acids. J lost 2 bases, V lost 4 bases, and 4 bases had no gene match. CDR3 coding DNA: TGTGCCAGCAGCTCAACTAGCGGGAGCCCCTACGAGCAGTACTTC. This encodes CASSSTSGSPYEQYF.

The chain employs TRBV5-1 and TRBJ1-1; 7 nucleotides align to TRBD1. The V gene end was trimmed by 0 bases and the J gene end by 1 base; junction bases not matched to a gene: 9. The CDR3 is 17 amino acids. Germline V gives CDR1 SGHRS, CDR2 YFSETQ. The CDR3 here is CASSLGLPGQRNTEAFF. In DNA, the CDR3 is TGCGCCAGCAGCTTGGGGCTTCCGGGACAGAGGAACACTGAAGCTTTCTTT.